This TCR beta chain appears in the sequencing data of a study of cytomegalovirus exposure and HLA in healthy donors. Study-wide results and caveats: Roughly 170 TCR beta chains were listed as cytomegalovirus-associated. TCR sequences were mostly rare, though some public TCRs occurred in many donors.

Comment on this clone: Its antigen is unidentified.

The donors were in the roughly 110-subject validation cohort, distinct from the roughly 700-subject first cohort. The CDR3 loop spans 14 amino acids. V dropped 0 bases and J dropped 8 bases, with 13 bases sitting between them. The germline V gene encodes CDR1 LNHNV and CDR2 YYDKDF (reference sequence). The table came from immunoSEQ multiplex PCR; TCRdb's copy has only in-frame clones and leaves some out. The data contain some 140,000 clones, approximately 84% of them singletons. The receptor was derived from a woman aged 25 to 39 in good health and CMV-seronegative. The chain joins TRBV15 to TRBJ1-2; perhaps TRBD1 as D (6 bases). Sequences were obtained from PBMCs. CDR3 protein: CATSREGGRNGYTF. CDR3 bases: TGTGCCACCAGCAGAGAGGGGGGGCGGAACGGCTACACCTTC.